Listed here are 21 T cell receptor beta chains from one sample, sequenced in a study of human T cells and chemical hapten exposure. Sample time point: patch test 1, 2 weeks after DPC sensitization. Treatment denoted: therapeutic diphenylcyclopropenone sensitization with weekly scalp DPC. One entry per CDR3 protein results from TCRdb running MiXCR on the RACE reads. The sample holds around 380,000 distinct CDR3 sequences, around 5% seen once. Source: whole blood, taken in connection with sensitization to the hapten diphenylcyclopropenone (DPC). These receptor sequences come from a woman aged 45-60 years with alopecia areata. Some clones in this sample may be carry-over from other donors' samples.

CDR3 nucleotides: TGTGCCAGCAGTTTGAAGGGACCCAGTAGAAAGACCCAGTACTTC. Its protein product is CASSLKGPSRKTQYF. The rearrangement links TRBV12-3 or TRBV12-4 to TRBJ2-5, with D tentatively TRBD1 or TRBD2 (5 bases each). The CDR3 covers 15 residues. V shed 3 bases and J shed 6 bases, with 17 bases lying between them.

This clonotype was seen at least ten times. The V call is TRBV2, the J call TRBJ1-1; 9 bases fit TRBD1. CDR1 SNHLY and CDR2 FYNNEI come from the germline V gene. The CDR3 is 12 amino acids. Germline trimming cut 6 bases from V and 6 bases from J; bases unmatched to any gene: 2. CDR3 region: CASRRDRAEAFF. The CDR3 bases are TGTGCCAGCAGGCGGGACAGGGCTGAAGCTTTCTTT.

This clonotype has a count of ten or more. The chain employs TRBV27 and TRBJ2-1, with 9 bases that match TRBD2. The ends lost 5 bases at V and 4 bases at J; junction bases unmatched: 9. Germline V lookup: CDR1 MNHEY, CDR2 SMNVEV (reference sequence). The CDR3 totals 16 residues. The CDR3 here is CASSPSLAGPYNEQFF. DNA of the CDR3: TGTGCCAGCAGTCCATCACTAGCGGGTCCTTACAATGAGCAGTTCTTC.

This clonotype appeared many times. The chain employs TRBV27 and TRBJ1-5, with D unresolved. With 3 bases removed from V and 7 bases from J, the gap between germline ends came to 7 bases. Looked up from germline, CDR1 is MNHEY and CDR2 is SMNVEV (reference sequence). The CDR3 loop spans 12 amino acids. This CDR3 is CASSLMGQPQHF. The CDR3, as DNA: TGTGCCAGCAGTTTGATGGGCCAGCCCCAGCATTTT.

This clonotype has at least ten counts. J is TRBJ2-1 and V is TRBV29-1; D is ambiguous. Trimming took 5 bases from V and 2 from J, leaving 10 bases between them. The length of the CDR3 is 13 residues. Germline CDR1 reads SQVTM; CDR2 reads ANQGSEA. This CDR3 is CSVYPGAYNEQFF. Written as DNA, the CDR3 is TGCAGCGTTTATCCTGGAGCCTACAATGAGCAGTTCTTC.

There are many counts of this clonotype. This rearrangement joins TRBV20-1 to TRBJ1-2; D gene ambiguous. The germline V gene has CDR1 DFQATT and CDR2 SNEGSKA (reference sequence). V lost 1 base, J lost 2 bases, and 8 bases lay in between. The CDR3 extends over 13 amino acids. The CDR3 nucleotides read TGCAGTGCTAGAGGTATTGGAAACTATGGCTACACCTTC. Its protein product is CSARGIGNYGYTF.

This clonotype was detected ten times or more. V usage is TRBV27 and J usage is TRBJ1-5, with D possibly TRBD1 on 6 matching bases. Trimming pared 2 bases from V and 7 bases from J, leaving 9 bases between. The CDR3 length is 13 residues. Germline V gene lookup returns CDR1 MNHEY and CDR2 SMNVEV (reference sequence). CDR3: CASSLTGKQPQHF. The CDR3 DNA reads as TGTGCCAGCAGTTTAACAGGGAAGCAGCCCCAGCATTTT.

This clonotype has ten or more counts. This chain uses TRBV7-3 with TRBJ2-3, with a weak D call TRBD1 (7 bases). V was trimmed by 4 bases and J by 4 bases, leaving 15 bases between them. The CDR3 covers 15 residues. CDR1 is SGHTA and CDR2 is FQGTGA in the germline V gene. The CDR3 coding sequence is TGTGCCAGCAGCTCAGGAGGGGGCGCGGCAGATACGCAGTATTTT. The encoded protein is CASSSGGGAADTQYF. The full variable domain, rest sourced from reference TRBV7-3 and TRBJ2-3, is GAGVSQTPSNKVTEKGKYVELRCDPISGHTALYWYRQSLGQGPEFLIYFQGTGAADDSGLPNDRFFAVRPEGSVSTLKIQRTERGDSAVYLCASSSGGGAADTQYFGPGTRLTVL.

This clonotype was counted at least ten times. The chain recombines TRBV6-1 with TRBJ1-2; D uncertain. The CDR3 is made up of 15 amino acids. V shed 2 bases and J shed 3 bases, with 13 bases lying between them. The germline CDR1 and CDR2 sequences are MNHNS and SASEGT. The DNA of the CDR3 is TGTGCCAGCAGTGAATCGTACGATCGATACTATGGCTACACCTTC. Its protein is CASSESYDRYYGYTF.

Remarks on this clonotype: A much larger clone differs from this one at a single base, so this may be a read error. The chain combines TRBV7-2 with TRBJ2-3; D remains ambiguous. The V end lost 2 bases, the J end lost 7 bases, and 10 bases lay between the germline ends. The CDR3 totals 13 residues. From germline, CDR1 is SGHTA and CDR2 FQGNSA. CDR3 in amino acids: CASSLSGGYTQYF. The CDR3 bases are TGTGCCAGCAGCTTAAGTGGTGGATATACGCAGTATTTT.

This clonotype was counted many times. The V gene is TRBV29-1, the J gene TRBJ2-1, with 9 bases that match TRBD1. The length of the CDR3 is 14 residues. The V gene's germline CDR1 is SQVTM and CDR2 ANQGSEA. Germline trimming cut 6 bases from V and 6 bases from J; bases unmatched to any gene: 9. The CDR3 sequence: CSVPWTGETNEQFF. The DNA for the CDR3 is TGCAGCGTGCCTTGGACAGGGGAGACCAATGAGCAGTTCTTC.

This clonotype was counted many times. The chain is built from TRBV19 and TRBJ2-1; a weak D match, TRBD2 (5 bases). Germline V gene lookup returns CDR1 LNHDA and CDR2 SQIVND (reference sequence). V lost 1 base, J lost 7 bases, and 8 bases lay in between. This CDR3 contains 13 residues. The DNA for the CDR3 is TGTGCCAGTAGTATAGTACTAGGGAATGAGCAGTTCTTC. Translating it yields CASSIVLGNEQFF.

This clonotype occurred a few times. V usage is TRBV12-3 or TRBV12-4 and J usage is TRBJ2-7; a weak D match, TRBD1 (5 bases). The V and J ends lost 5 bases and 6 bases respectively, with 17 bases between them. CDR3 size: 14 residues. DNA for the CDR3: TGTGCCAGCAGTCCCTTCGACAGTTCAAGCGAGCAGTACTTC. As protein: CASSPFDSSSEQYF.

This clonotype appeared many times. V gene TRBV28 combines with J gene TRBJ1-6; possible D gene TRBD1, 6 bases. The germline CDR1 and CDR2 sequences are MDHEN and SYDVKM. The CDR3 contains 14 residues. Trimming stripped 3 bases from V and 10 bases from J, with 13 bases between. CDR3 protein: CASSFERGGSPLHF. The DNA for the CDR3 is TGTGCCAGCAGTTTCGAGAGGGGGGGATCACCCCTCCACTTT.

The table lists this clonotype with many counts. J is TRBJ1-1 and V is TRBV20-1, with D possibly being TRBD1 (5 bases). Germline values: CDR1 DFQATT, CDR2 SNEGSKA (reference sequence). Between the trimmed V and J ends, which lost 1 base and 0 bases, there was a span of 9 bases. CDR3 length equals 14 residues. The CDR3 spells CSARADSLNTEAFF. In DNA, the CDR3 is TGCAGTGCTAGAGCCGACAGCCTGAACACTGAAGCTTTCTTT.

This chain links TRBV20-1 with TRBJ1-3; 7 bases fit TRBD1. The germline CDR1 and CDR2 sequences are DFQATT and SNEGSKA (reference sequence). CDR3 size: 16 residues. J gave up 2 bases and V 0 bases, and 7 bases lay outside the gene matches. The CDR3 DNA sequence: TGCAGTGCTAGAGATTCGATTGGACAGGCTGGAAACACCATATATTTT. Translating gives CSARDSIGQAGNTIYF.

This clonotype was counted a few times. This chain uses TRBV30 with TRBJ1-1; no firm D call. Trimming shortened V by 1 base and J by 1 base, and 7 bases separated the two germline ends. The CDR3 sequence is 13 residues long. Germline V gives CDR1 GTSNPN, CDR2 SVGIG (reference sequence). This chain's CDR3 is CAWSALKNTEAFF. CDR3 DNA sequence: TGTGCCTGGAGTGCCTTGAAGAACACTGAAGCTTTCTTT.

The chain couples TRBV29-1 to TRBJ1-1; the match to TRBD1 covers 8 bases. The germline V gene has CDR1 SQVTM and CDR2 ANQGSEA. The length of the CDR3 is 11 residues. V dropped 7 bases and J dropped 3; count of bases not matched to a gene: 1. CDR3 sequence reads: CSATGDTEAFF. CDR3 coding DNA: TGCAGCGCGACAGGGGACACTGAAGCTTTCTTT.

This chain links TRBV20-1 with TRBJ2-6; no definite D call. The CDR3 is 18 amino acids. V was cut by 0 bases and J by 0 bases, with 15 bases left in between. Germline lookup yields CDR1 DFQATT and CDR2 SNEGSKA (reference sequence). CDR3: CSARDRSAHTSGANVLTF. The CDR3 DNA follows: TGCAGTGCTAGAGATAGGTCAGCCCATACCTCTGGGGCCAACGTCCTGACTTTC.

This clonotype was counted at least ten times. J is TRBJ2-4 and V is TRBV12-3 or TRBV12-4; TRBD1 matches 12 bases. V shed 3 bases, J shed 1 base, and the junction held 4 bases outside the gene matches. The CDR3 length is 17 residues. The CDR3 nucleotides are TGTGCCAGCAGTTTGGGGACAGGGGGCATGGCCAAAAACATTCAGTACTTC. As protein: CASSLGTGGMAKNIQYF.

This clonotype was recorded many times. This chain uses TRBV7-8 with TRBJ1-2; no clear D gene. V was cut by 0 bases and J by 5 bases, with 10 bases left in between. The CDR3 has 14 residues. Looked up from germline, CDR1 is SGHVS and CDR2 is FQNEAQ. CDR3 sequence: CASSLAHRMYGYTF. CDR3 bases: TGTGCCAGCAGCTTAGCACATAGGATGTATGGCTACACCTTC.